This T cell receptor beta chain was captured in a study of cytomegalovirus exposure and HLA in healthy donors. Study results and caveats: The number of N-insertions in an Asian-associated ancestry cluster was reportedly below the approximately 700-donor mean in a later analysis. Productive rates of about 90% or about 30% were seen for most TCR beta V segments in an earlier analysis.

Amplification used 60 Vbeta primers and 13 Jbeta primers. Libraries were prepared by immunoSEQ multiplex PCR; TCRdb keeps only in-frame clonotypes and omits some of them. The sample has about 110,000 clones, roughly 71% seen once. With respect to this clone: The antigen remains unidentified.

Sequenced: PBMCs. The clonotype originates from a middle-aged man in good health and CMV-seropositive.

CDR3 DNA sequence: TGTGCCAGCAGCGTAGACCTCCTCGGTAACACCGGGGAGCTGTTTTTT. Its protein product is CASSVDLLGNTGELFF. This chain connects TRBV9 to TRBJ2-2; D gene ambiguous. Germline-derived CDR1 and CDR2 are SGDLS and YYNGEE. Deletions cut 0 bases from V and 2 bases from J, with 11 bases between. This CDR3 has 16 amino acids.